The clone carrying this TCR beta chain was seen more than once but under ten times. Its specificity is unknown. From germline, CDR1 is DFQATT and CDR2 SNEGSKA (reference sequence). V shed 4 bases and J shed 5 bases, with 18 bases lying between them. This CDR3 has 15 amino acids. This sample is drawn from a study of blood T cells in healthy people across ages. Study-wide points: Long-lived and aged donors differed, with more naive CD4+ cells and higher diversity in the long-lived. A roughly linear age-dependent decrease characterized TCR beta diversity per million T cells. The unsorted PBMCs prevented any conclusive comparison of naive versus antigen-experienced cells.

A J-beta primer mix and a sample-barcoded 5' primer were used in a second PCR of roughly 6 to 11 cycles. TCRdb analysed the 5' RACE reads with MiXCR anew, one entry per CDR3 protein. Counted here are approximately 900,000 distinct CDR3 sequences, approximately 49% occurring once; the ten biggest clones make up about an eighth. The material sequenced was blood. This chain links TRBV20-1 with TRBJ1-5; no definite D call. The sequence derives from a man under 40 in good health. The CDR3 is CSANGAAASDQPQHF. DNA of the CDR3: TGCAGTGCTAACGGTGCGGCCGCAAGCGATCAGCCCCAGCATTTT.